This T cell receptor beta chain was identified during a study of long-term antiretroviral therapy in people with HIV. At the level of the study: By about a decade, the earliest samples predate the 2015 immediate-ART recommendation.

Investigators performed immunoSEQ version v3.0 at survey level. Some clones are missing from TCRdb's copy, which holds only in-frame ones; the method was immunoSEQ multiplex PCR. This table has roughly 15,000 clones, roughly 88% appearing once. To note about this clone: The antigen is undetermined.

Looked up from germline, CDR1 is SEHNR and CDR2 is FQNEAQ (reference sequence). Trimming shortened V by 5 bases and J by 4 bases, and 15 bases separated the two germline ends. The CDR3 contains 15 residues. General study results and limits: No data were available on ART adherence, viral resistance or therapy changes. Diversity rose after ART but stayed below transplant donor controls. Blood sampling spanned 2004 to 2017, possibly under older ART regimens.

The genes are TRBV7-9 and TRBJ1-3; the D gene is possibly TRBD1 (5 bases). The TCR was taken from a woman in her 30s with HIV. Sequencing used unsorted PBMCs, obtained approximately 2.3 years before starting antiretroviral therapy. DNA for the CDR3: TGTGCCAGCAGCCTCAGTACGAAGGGGGGAAACACCATATATTTT. Amino acids: CASSLSTKGGNTIYF.